The 19 T cell receptor beta chains presented below share a single source sample, sequenced in a study of CD8 T cells in Susac syndrome. An input of about 0.5 to 1 ug of RNA was subjected to reverse transcription using random hexamers. A single record per CDR3 protein comes from TCRdb applying MiXCR to the immunoSEQ multiplex PCR reads. The sample includes about 22,000 distinct CDR3 sequences, about 92% of them seen just once. What was sequenced was CD8+ T cells from PBMCs. These receptors were collected from a human donor in good health.

The V gene is TRBV19, the J gene TRBJ1-1, with D perhaps TRBD1 (5 bases). Germline values: CDR1 LNHDA, CDR2 SQIVND (reference sequence). Trimming shortened V by 5 bases and J by 4 bases, and 17 bases separated the two germline ends. The CDR3 consists of 15 residues. The CDR3 here is CASSANRRGGTEAFF. CDR3 coding DNA: TGTGCCAGTAGTGCAAATCGACGGGGCGGCACTGAAGCTTTCTTT. The entire variable domain, with the rest obtained from reference TRBV19 and TRBJ1-1, is as follows: DGGITQSPKYLFRKEGQNVTLSCEQNLNHDAMYWYRQDPGQGLRLIYYSQIVNDFQKGDIAEGYSVSREKKESFPLTVTSAQKNPTAFYLCASSANRRGGTEAFFGQGTRLTVV.

The chain couples TRBV12-5 to TRBJ1-1, with TRBD1 as a possible D gene (6 bases). Trimming took off 4 bases at V and 1 base at J, with 13 bases between the two ends. Germline lookup yields CDR1 LGHNT and CDR2 FRNRAP. The CDR3 is made up of 15 amino acids. As DNA, the CDR3 is TGTGCTAGTGGTTCACAGACAGGCTCGAACACTGAAGCTTTCTTT. Translating gives CASGSQTGSNTEAFF.

The chain joins TRBV20-1 to TRBJ2-3; TRBD1 matches at 7 bases. V shed 3 bases, J shed 2 bases, and the junction held 14 bases outside the gene matches. The CDR3 runs 17 residues. Germline V gene sequence: CDR1 DFQATT, CDR2 SNEGSKA (reference sequence). CDR3 protein: CSARATGVQYSTDTQYF. The CDR3 DNA reads TGCAGTGCTAGGGCTACAGGGGTGCAGTACTCCACAGATACGCAGTATTTT.

The V and J genes are TRBV10-2 and TRBJ2-7; 9 nucleotides agree with TRBD1. CDR1 and CDR2 from the germline V gene are WSHSY and SAAADI. After removal of 8 bases from V and 5 bases from J, the junction contained 4 bases not matched to a gene. The CDR3 contains 12 residues. The CDR3 DNA sequence: TGCGCCAGCGAGGACAGGGGCGACGAGCAGTACTTC. Its protein is CASEDRGDEQYF.

This chain joins TRBV9 and TRBJ1-1, with 11 bases fitting TRBD1. Trimming removed 2 bases from V and 2 bases from J; junction bases left unmatched: 8. Germline CDR1 is SGDLS and CDR2 is YYNGEE. The CDR3 has 17 amino acids. The CDR3 DNA reads as TGTGCCAGCAGCGTGGGGGACAGGGGGTACTCAAACACTGAAGCTTTCTTT. This gives the protein CASSVGDRGYSNTEAFF.

CDR3 in amino acids: CASSLGAAMNTEAFF. The CDR3 DNA reads as TGTGCCAGCAGTTTGGGGGCAGCGATGAACACTGAAGCTTTCTTT. This chain links TRBV9 with TRBJ1-1; perhaps TRBD1 as D (6 bases). The CDR3 extends over 15 amino acids. V was shortened by 5 bases and J by 0 bases, with 14 bases between the two germline ends. Germline V gene sequence: CDR1 SGDLS, CDR2 YYNGEE.

The chain employs TRBV4-3 and TRBJ2-3, with TRBD1 identical over 9 bases. The CDR3 length is 15 residues. Germline V gene data show CDR1 as LGHNA and CDR2 as YSLEER. After removal of 4 bases from V and 1 base from J, the junction contained 3 bases not matched to a gene. CDR3 in amino acids: CASSRTGERTDTQYF. The CDR3 DNA sequence: TGCGCCAGCAGCCGGACAGGGGAACGCACAGATACGCAGTATTTT.

The rearrangement links TRBV4-3 to TRBJ2-7; TRBD1 aligns across 8 bases. Per the germline V gene, CDR1 is LGHNA and CDR2 is YSLEER. The CDR3 spans 15 residues. The trim removed 0 bases at V and 6 bases at J, leaving 7 bases unmatched. The CDR3 loop is CASSQERGQGTEQYF. In DNA, the CDR3 is TGCGCCAGCAGCCAAGAGAGAGGACAGGGAACCGAGCAGTACTTC.

The chain couples TRBV20-1 to TRBJ1-1, with D possibly TRBD1 on 6 matching bases. In germline, CDR1 is DFQATT, CDR2 SNEGSKA (reference sequence). The CDR3 extends over 15 amino acids. Trimming left V 8 bases short and J 3 bases short, with 22 bases between. The CDR3 region has the DNA TGCAGTCGTTTCGGGACACTACCGAGGCACACTGAAGCTTTCTTT. This translates into CSRFGTLPRHTEAFF.

The chain carries TRBV6-2 or TRBV6-3 and TRBJ2-1, with 11 bases identical to TRBD2. Germline CDR1 is MNHEY and CDR2 is SVGEGT. The CDR3 is 16 amino acids. Germline trimming cut 2 bases from V and 2 bases from J; bases unmatched to any gene: 2. As DNA, the CDR3 is TGTGCCAGCAGTTACGAGACTAGCGGGGCCTACAATGAGCAGTTCTTC. This sequence encodes CASSYETSGAYNEQFF.

This sequence joins TRBV12-3 or TRBV12-4 and TRBJ2-3, with a tentative D call TRBD1 (6 bases). The CDR3 contains 16 residues. V was pared by 3 bases and J by 2 bases, with 15 bases between. The DNA for the CDR3 is TGTGCCAGCAGTTTCGCCAGGACAGAATCCACAGATACGCAGTATTTT. It encodes CASSFARTESTDTQYF.

This clonotype was detected once. The gene calls are TRBV4-3 and TRBJ2-7; 8 positions match TRBD2. The CDR3 is made up of 15 amino acids. Germline CDR1 reads LGHNA; CDR2 reads YSLEER. J gave up 4 bases and V 0 bases, and 5 bases lay outside the gene matches. This CDR3 is CASSQEGSGGYEQYF. CDR3 bases: TGCGCCAGCAGCCAAGAAGGAAGCGGGGGTTACGAGCAGTACTTC.

The chain joins TRBV6-5 to TRBJ1-2; perhaps TRBD1 as D (5 bases). V lost 2 bases and J 5 bases, leaving 15 bases between the germline ends. Germline V gives CDR1 MNHEY, CDR2 SVGAGI. The CDR3 is 15 amino acids. The CDR3 DNA reads TGTGCCAGCAGTTACGGGGGAGAAGGTCTATATGGCTACACCTTC. This encodes CASSYGGEGLYGYTF.

This chain connects TRBV6-5 to TRBJ2-5; 10 bases fit TRBD1. Germline V lookup: CDR1 MNHEY, CDR2 SVGAGI. J gave up 5 bases and V 3 bases, and 12 bases lay outside the gene matches. This CDR3 region has 17 residues. The CDR3 sequence is CASSYRDPTGGAETQYF. The CDR3 DNA sequence: TGTGCCAGCAGTTATAGGGACCCGACAGGGGGCGCGGAGACCCAGTACTTC.

The CDR3 spells CASHGANATNEKLFF. In DNA form, the CDR3 reads TGTGCCAGCCACGGAGCCAATGCAACTAATGAAAAACTGTTTTTT. This chain links TRBV6-2 or TRBV6-3 with TRBJ1-4; D not resolved. V lost 8 bases and J 0 bases, leaving 13 bases between the germline ends. The CDR3 sequence is 15 residues long. CDR1 and CDR2 (germline): MNHEY, SVGEGT.

This chain links TRBV9 with TRBJ2-3; D ambiguous. The CDR3 is made up of 13 amino acids. Trimming shortened V by 0 bases and J by 6 bases, and 8 bases separated the two germline ends. Germline CDR1 reads SGDLS; CDR2 reads YYNGEE. CDR3 region: CASSVVTGDTQYF. CDR3 in DNA: TGTGCCAGCAGCGTAGTCACGGGCGATACGCAGTATTTT.

This chain uses TRBV6-2 or TRBV6-3 with TRBJ1-1; D gene uncertain. Germline CDR1 MNHEY, CDR2 SVGEGT. The CDR3 has 15 residues. The V gene lost 6 bases and the J gene lost 1 base, with 15 bases spanning the gap. CDR3 bases: TGTGCCAGCAGCTTCTTTAGGTCCGGGAACACTGAAGCTTTCTTT. It codes for CASSFFRSGNTEAFF.

The V gene is TRBV7-9, the J gene TRBJ1-1; D call uncertain. CDR1 SEHNR and CDR2 FQNEAQ come from the germline V gene (reference sequence). V was trimmed by 8 bases and J by 7 bases, leaving 17 bases between them. This CDR3 region has 13 residues. CDR3: CASPNLTGSEAFF. DNA of the CDR3: TGTGCCAGCCCTAACTTGACTGGTAGTGAAGCTTTCTTT.

The CDR3 region is CASSLWDEQYF. The CDR3, as DNA: TGTGCCAGCAGCTTATGGGACGAGCAGTACTTC. The rearrangement uses TRBV11-2 and TRBJ2-7; no reliable D call. This CDR3 spans 11 amino acids. Germline V gives CDR1 SGHAT, CDR2 FQNNGV. Trimming stripped 2 bases from V and 5 bases from J, with 4 bases between.